This TCR beta chain stems from a study of graft-versus-host responses after intestinal transplantation. Study findings and constraints: Allograft graft-versus-host to host-versus-graft clonal ratios ran high in patients with graft-donor T cell macrochimerism.

The table came from immunoSEQ multiplex PCR; TCRdb's copy has only in-frame clones and leaves some out. There are about 54,000 clones in the sample; 75% to 95% occur only once, and roughly 5.5% lies in the top ten. As for this clone: Its antigen remains unidentified.

Germline V lookup: CDR1 MGHRA, CDR2 YSYEKL. The CDR3 spans 15 residues. The V end was cut by 4 bases, the J end by 6 bases, with 16 bases between. The source of this sequence is a human patient who received an intestinal transplant, so some T cells may come from the graft donor. The V gene is TRBV4-1, the J gene TRBJ2-1, with a possible D match to TRBD2 (7 bases). The sample consisted of PBMCs, taken roughly 660 days after intestinal transplant. As DNA, the CDR3 is TGCGCCAGCAGCCCCCGTGGGGGGGGCTCCAATGAGCAGTTCTTC. This sequence encodes CASSPRGGGSNEQFF.